The 24 T cell receptor beta chains presented below share a single source sample, sequenced in a study of OX40 agonist ivuxolimab in advanced cancers. The assay was immunoSEQ multiplex PCR, and TCRdb's table has in-frame clones only and misses some. Of tens of thousands of clones listed, 87% are singletons. The sequenced sample was CD4+ or CD8+ T cells sorted from blood, obtained in a trial of the OX40 agonist ivuxolimab. Every receptor here comes from an adult with an advanced solid tumor such as melanoma, head and neck, liver or kidney cancer.

CDR3 DNA sequence: TGTGCCAGCAGCCAAGAGCGGGACACGACTGAAGCTTTCTTT. This sequence encodes CASSQERDTTEAFF. The rearrangement joins TRBV2 to TRBJ1-1, with TRBD1 as a possible D gene (6 bases). Looked up from germline, CDR1 is SNHLY and CDR2 is FYNNEI. The CDR3 sequence is 14 residues long. V dropped 6 bases and J dropped 5 bases, with 16 bases sitting between them.

Remarks on this clone: Its ends do not fully match the called genes, so a read error is possible. The V and J genes are TRBV10-3 and TRBJ2-1; a possible D gene is TRBD2 (5 bases). CDR3 length: 16 amino acids. CDR1 ENHRY and CDR2 SYGVKD come from the germline V gene. The CDR3 sequence: CAISEWERSSYNEQFF. The CDR3 nucleotides read TGTGCCATCAGCGAGTGGGAGCGGAGCTCCTACAATGAGCAGTTCTTC.

The V gene is TRBV6-1, the J gene TRBJ1-4; TRBD1 agrees at 7 bases. Germline values: CDR1 MNHNS, CDR2 SASEGT. The CDR3 length is 15 residues. Germline trimming cut 6 bases from V and 8 bases from J; bases unmatched to any gene: 12. In nucleotides, the CDR3 is TGTGCCAGCAGGAAGACAGGGCCGTTAGGGGAAAAACTGTTTTTT. The encoded protein is CASRKTGPLGEKLFF.

This clone is a singleton in its sample. J is TRBJ1-4 and V is TRBV28; D call uncertain. Germline V gives CDR1 MDHEN, CDR2 SYDVKM. The V end lost 6 bases, the J end lost 4 bases, and 15 bases lay between the germline ends. CDR3 length: 15 amino acids. The CDR3 spells CASSLGRNYNEKLFF. CDR3 bases: TGTGCCAGCAGCCTGGGTAGAAATTATAATGAAAAACTGTTTTTT.

There are a few counts of this clone. This sequence joins TRBV5-6 and TRBJ2-5; 12 bases fit TRBD1. From germline, CDR1 is SGHDT and CDR2 YYEEEE. Losses at the gene ends were 0 bases for V and 5 bases for J; bases not matched to a gene: 2. This CDR3 has 15 residues. The CDR3 DNA reads as TGTGCCAGCAGCTTGGTGGGACAGGGGGCGGAGACCCAGTACTTC. This encodes CASSLVGQGAETQYF.

The chain is built from TRBV5-4 and TRBJ1-2; D unclear. The CDR3 consists of 12 residues. V shed 3 bases and J shed 1 base, with 4 bases lying between them. Germline-derived CDR1 and CDR2 are SGHNT and YYREEE (reference sequence). The CDR3 protein is CASSSNNYGYTF. Here the CDR3 DNA reads TGTGCCAGCAGCTCCAATAACTATGGCTACACCTTC.

The chain recombines TRBV7-2 with TRBJ2-3, with a possible D match to TRBD1 (6 bases). The CDR3 covers 14 residues. V lost 5 bases and J lost 3, with 12 bases in between. Germline CDR1 SGHTA, CDR2 FQGNSA. The CDR3 sequence is CASSPGQTTDTQYF. In DNA form, the CDR3 reads TGTGCCAGCAGCCCCGGACAGACAACAGATACGCAGTATTTT.

This clone came up once. The chain is built from TRBV6-6 and TRBJ1-5; D might be TRBD1 (5 bases). The V and J ends lost 8 bases and 5 bases respectively, with 16 bases between them. The CDR3 extends over 14 amino acids. CDR1 and CDR2 from the germline V gene are MNHNY and SVGAGI (reference sequence). The CDR3 spells CASSVEGEYQPQHF. The CDR3 DNA sequence: TGTGCCAGCTCGGTAGAAGGGGAGTATCAGCCCCAGCATTTT.

This clone was observed a single time. The genes are TRBV11-3 and TRBJ2-7, with D unresolved. The germline V gene has CDR1 SGHNT and CDR2 YENEEA. The V end was cut by 4 bases, the J end by 1 base, with 11 bases between. This CDR3 has 14 amino acids. CDR3 bases: TGTGCCAGCAGCTCGGACGGACCTTCCTACGAGCAGTACTTC. The encoded protein is CASSSDGPSYEQYF. Full variable domain (missing parts from reference TRBV11-3 and TRBJ2-7): EAGVVQSPRYKIIEKKQPVAFWCNPISGHNTLYWYLQNLGQGPELLIRYENEEAVDDSQLPKDRFSAERLKGVDSTLKIQPAELGDSAVYLCASSSDGPSYEQYFGPGTRLTVT.

The chain employs TRBV6-5 and TRBJ2-7, with D tentatively TRBD1 or TRBD2 (5 bases each). This CDR3 has 14 amino acids. CDR1 MNHEY and CDR2 SVGAGI come from the germline V gene. V was clipped by 6 bases and J by 4 bases, with 16 bases between them. The chain's CDR3 is CASSSRGGIYEQYF. In DNA form, the CDR3 reads TGTGCCAGCAGCTCCCGGGGCGGAATTTACGAGCAGTACTTC.

This clone was counted between two and nine times. The gene calls are TRBV27 and TRBJ1-2; no clear D gene. With 5 bases removed from V and 5 bases from J, the gap between germline ends came to 12 bases. The CDR3 extends over 13 amino acids. Germline loops: CDR1 MNHEY, CDR2 SMNVEV (reference sequence). CDR3 residues: CASSRATDYGYTF. The CDR3 DNA sequence: TGTGCCAGCAGTCGGGCTACCGATTATGGCTACACCTTC.

The J gene is TRBJ2-3, the V gene TRBV7-2, with 7 bases fitting TRBD2. From germline, CDR1 is SGHTA and CDR2 FQGNSA. V lost 5 bases to trimming and J lost 1 base; unmatched junction nucleotides: 9. There are 16 residues in the CDR3. The CDR3 nucleotides are TGTGCCAGCAGCGCACTAGCGCCCCGAGGCACAGATACGCAGTATTTT. Protein product: CASSALAPRGTDTQYF.

The chain links TRBV2 to TRBJ2-3, with a tentative D call TRBD2 (6 bases). V was trimmed by 6 bases and J by 0 bases, leaving 10 bases between them. CDR1 and CDR2 from the germline V gene are SNHLY and FYNNEI. The CDR3 is made up of 14 amino acids. For the CDR3, the DNA is TGTGCCAGCAGCCCCGGGACTAGCACAGATACGCAGTATTTT. This codes for CASSPGTSTDTQYF.

The chain joins TRBV11-3 to TRBJ2-3, with TRBD2 as a possible D gene (5 bases). CDR1 is SGHNT, CDR2 YENEEA, per germline. The CDR3 covers 16 residues. V was clipped by 5 bases and J by 5 bases, with 20 bases between them. The CDR3 reads CASSHGLSRRGDTQYF. In DNA form, the CDR3 reads TGTGCCAGCAGCCATGGACTGTCCAGGAGAGGAGATACGCAGTATTTT.

The V gene is TRBV18, the J gene TRBJ2-7; D possibly corresponds to TRBD2 (5 bases). The germline V and J ends were trimmed by 6 bases and 3 bases, with 9 bases remaining between them. The CDR3 runs 12 residues. Germline V CDR1 and CDR2: KGHSH, LQKENI. For the CDR3, the DNA is TGTGCCAGCTCCTCGGACTTCTACGAGCAGTACTTC. It codes for CASSSDFYEQYF. The entire variable domain, with the rest obtained from reference TRBV18 and TRBJ2-7, is as follows: NAGVMQNPRHLVRRRGQEARLRCSPMKGHSHVYWYRQLPEEGLKFMVYLQKENIIDESGMPKERFSAEFPKEGPSILRIQQVVRGDSAAYFCASSSDFYEQYFGPGTRLTVT.

This chain uses TRBV18 with TRBJ1-3, with D perhaps TRBD1 (5 bases). Germline loops: CDR1 KGHSH, CDR2 LQKENI. The CDR3 is 15 residues long. Between the trimmed V and J ends, which lost 6 bases and 0 bases, there was a span of 12 bases. CDR3 sequence: CASSPGRISGNTIYF. CDR3 in DNA: TGTGCCAGCTCCCCGGGACGGATCTCTGGAAACACCATATATTTT.

The chain joins TRBV7-8 to TRBJ2-7, with TRBD1 matching over 9 bases. J was trimmed by 5 bases and V by 0 bases; bases with no gene match: 8. CDR3 length: 16 residues. Germline CDR1 reads SGHVS; CDR2 reads FQNEAQ. The CDR3 DNA follows: TGTGCCAGCAGCTTAGCATGGACAGGGGATCAAGACGAGCAGTACTTC. It yields the protein CASSLAWTGDQDEQYF.

The chain employs TRBV4-3 and TRBJ1-5; no clear D. The CDR3 has 17 residues. Trimming pared 0 bases from V and 0 bases from J, leaving 12 bases between. CDR1 and CDR2 (germline): LGHNA, YSLEER. The CDR3 sequence: CASSQESSGYSNQPQHF. CDR3 DNA: TGCGCCAGCAGCCAAGAATCCAGCGGTTATAGCAATCAGCCCCAGCATTTT.

V is TRBV19 and J is TRBJ1-4, with a weak D call TRBD1 (5 bases). The V gene's germline CDR1 is LNHDA and CDR2 SQIVND (reference sequence). CDR3 size: 12 residues. V dropped 3 bases and J dropped 13 bases, with 12 bases sitting between them. This chain's CDR3 is CASSIQGKGLFF. The DNA of the CDR3 is TGTGCCAGTAGTATCCAGGGTAAGGGACTGTTTTTT.

This rearrangement joins TRBV18 to TRBJ1-1; D is unresolved. CDR1 KGHSH and CDR2 LQKENI come from the germline V gene. The CDR3 sequence is 17 residues long. The V gene lost 5 bases and the J gene lost 1 base, with 20 bases spanning the gap. The CDR3 sequence: CASSVRQTPAKNTEAFF. CDR3 bases: TGTGCCAGCTCAGTAAGGCAGACCCCGGCTAAGAACACTGAAGCTTTCTTT.

CDR3 nucleotide sequence: TGTGCCAGCAGTTTGCCCCAAACCGGGACAGGGCGCGGTGGCTACACCTTC. This translates into CASSLPQTGTGRGGYTF. The J gene is TRBJ1-2, the V gene TRBV28; 9 bases line up with TRBD1. The germline V gene has CDR1 MDHEN and CDR2 SYDVKM. The trim removed 3 bases at V and 7 bases at J, leaving 15 bases unmatched. This CDR3 has 17 amino acids.

The chain couples TRBV20-1 to TRBJ2-7; D perhaps matches TRBD2 (6 bases). Germline lookup yields CDR1 DFQATT and CDR2 SNEGSKA (reference sequence). The CDR3 is 11 amino acids. The ends were cut back, 5 bases at V and 2 bases at J, with 7 bases in the middle. This CDR3 reads CSAGTPYEQYF. CDR3 bases: TGCAGTGCTGGGACTCCCTACGAGCAGTACTTC.

V gene TRBV7-2 combines with J gene TRBJ2-6; 9 bases are shared with TRBD1. CDR1 is SGHTA and CDR2 is FQGNSA in the germline V gene. V lost 5 bases to trimming and J lost 2 bases; unmatched junction nucleotides: 4. The length of the CDR3 is 16 residues. The chain's CDR3 is CASSPQGATGANVLTF. The CDR3 DNA is TGTGCCAGCAGCCCACAGGGGGCTACTGGGGCCAACGTCCTGACTTTC.

The rearrangement joins TRBV7-6 to TRBJ2-7; D is ambiguous. Trimming removed 4 bases from V and 0 bases from J, with 10 bases in between. CDR1 SGHVS and CDR2 FNYEAQ come from the germline V gene. The CDR3 totals 14 residues. In DNA form, the CDR3 reads TGTGCCAGCAGCTCCGGACCGAGCTCCTACGAGCAGTACTTC. Residues: CASSSGPSSYEQYF.